The next 2 T cell receptor beta chains were all read from a single sample in a study of response to subunit inactivated influenza vaccine. In TCRdb, the RT-PCR reads were re-called with MiXCR into one record per CDR3 protein. The sample comprises roughly 570,000 distinct CDR3 sequences, 12% to 15% of which are singletons, and approximately 12% rests with the top ten. Sequencing used PBMCs from blood, obtained 12 days after vaccination. These receptors came from a man between 50 and 59 years old who received an inactivated influenza vaccine.

The chain has TRBV20-1 and TRBJ2-2, with 11 positions matching TRBD2. Losses at the gene ends were 3 bases for V and 5 bases for J; bases not matched to a gene: 8. This CDR3 is built from 16 residues. Germline CDR1 and CDR2: DFQATT and SNEGSKA (reference sequence). CDR3 coding DNA: TGCAGTGCTAGTATAGCGGGAGGGCCTAGGACCGGGGAGCTGTTTTTT. It is translated as CSASIAGGPRTGELFF.

This clonotype was recorded many times. The chain couples TRBV7-2 to TRBJ2-7, with a weak D call TRBD1 (6 bases). Germline V gives CDR1 SGHTA, CDR2 FQGNSA. V was cut by 6 bases and J by 3 bases, with 15 bases left in between. The CDR3 covers 14 residues. The CDR3 loop reads CASRLTGDVYEQYF. The CDR3 nucleotides read TGTGCCAGCAGACTGACAGGAGACGTCTACGAGCAGTACTTC.